The 28 T cell receptor beta chains below come from one sample, sequenced in a study of blood T cell repertoires in COVID-19. Clones were read by immunoSEQ multiplex PCR, and TCRdb kept only the in-frame ones, dropping some. The sample records roughly 250,000 clones, around 88% being singletons. Specimen: PBMCs or T cells enriched from blood (not recorded which). These receptors all come from a woman between 40 and 50 years old with acute COVID-19.

The rearrangement links TRBV6-5 to TRBJ2-2; 9 bases map to TRBD2. V dropped 7 bases and J dropped 6; count of bases not matched to a gene: 6. This CDR3 comprises 14 residues. The germline CDR1 and CDR2 sequences are MNHEY and SVGAGI. This CDR3 is CASTFSGRSGELFF. The CDR3 nucleotides read TGTGCCAGCACATTTAGCGGGAGATCCGGGGAGCTGTTTTTT.

The gene calls are TRBV2 and TRBJ2-1; TRBD2 might be the D (6 bases). CDR1 is SNHLY and CDR2 is FYNNEI in the germline V gene. Trimming cost V 9 bases and J 9 bases, with 24 bases left between them. There are 15 residues in the CDR3. The CDR3 nucleotides read TGTGCCAGAACGGGGGATCCCCCTCGAGCGGCTGAGCAGTTCTTC. Its protein is CARTGDPPRAAEQFF.

This clone occurred once. The gene calls are TRBV4-3 and TRBJ2-4, with a tentative D call TRBD2 (5 bases). CDR3 size: 15 residues. Germline V gives CDR1 LGHNA, CDR2 YSLEER. Trimming took off 0 bases at V and 7 bases at J, with 13 bases between the two ends. The CDR3 DNA sequence: TGCGCCAGCAGCCAAGACCCTACCGGGGTGAACATTCAGTACTTC. Protein product: CASSQDPTGVNIQYF.

V gene TRBV5-1 combines with J gene TRBJ1-1; D unresolved. The CDR3 has 14 amino acids. Trimming took 4 bases from V and 1 from J, leaving 11 bases between them. The germline V gene encodes CDR1 SGHRS and CDR2 YFSETQ. The CDR3 loop reads CASSTTAGNTEAFF. The CDR3, as DNA: TGCGCCAGCAGCACCACAGCTGGGAACACTGAAGCTTTCTTT.

The chain employs TRBV5-1 and TRBJ2-1, with 8 bases aligning to TRBD1. Trimming cost V 1 base and J 7 bases; bases outside gene matches: 7. Germline values: CDR1 SGHRS, CDR2 YFSETQ. The CDR3 loop spans 15 amino acids. CDR3: CASSLQGAVENEQFF. The CDR3 bases are TGCGCCAGCAGCTTGCAGGGGGCGGTGGAGAATGAGCAGTTCTTC.

The chain employs TRBV5-6 and TRBJ2-5, with TRBD1 matching 9 bases. Losses at the gene ends were 4 bases for V and 1 base for J; bases not matched to a gene: 5. The CDR3 is 15 amino acids. The V gene's germline CDR1 is SGHDT and CDR2 YYEEEE. The CDR3: CASSPDRGIQETQYF. CDR3 DNA: TGTGCCAGCAGCCCGGACAGGGGCATCCAAGAGACCCAGTACTTC.

The chain is built from TRBV19 and TRBJ2-3; 12 bases agree with TRBD2. CDR3 length equals 16 residues. V lost 5 bases and J lost 1; bases outside the gene matches: 4. In germline, CDR1 is LNHDA, CDR2 SQIVND (reference sequence). CDR3: CASSDRLAGGTDTQYF. The CDR3 DNA reads as TGTGCCAGTAGTGACCGACTAGCGGGAGGCACAGATACGCAGTATTTT.

This rearrangement joins TRBV27 to TRBJ2-1; tentatively, D is TRBD1 (6 bases). V was trimmed by 2 bases and J by 0 bases, leaving 17 bases between them. The germline V gene has CDR1 MNHEY and CDR2 SMNVEV (reference sequence). CDR3 length: 18 residues. CDR3 in amino acids: CASSLGNRVLISYNEQFF. The CDR3, as DNA: TGTGCCAGCAGTTTAGGGAACAGGGTCCTAATCTCCTACAATGAGCAGTTCTTC.

This chain links TRBV2 with TRBJ1-5, with a possible D match to TRBD1 (6 bases). Germline V CDR1 and CDR2: SNHLY, FYNNEI. The CDR3 spans 14 residues. The V end lost 4 bases, the J end lost 5 bases, and 12 bases lay between the germline ends. The CDR3 nucleotides are TGTGCCAGCAGTGTAGAAGGGGGTTATCAGCCCCAGCATTTT. Translating it yields CASSVEGGYQPQHF.

The count of this clone is one. The chain employs TRBV12-3 or TRBV12-4 and TRBJ2-3; a possible D gene is TRBD2 (5 bases). The V end was cut by 4 bases, the J end by 5 bases, with 10 bases between. This CDR3 comprises 13 residues. The CDR3 loop is CASSSTREDTQYF. CDR3 DNA: TGTGCCAGCAGTTCCACCCGGGAAGATACGCAGTATTTT.

The chain combines TRBV29-1 with TRBJ1-2, with 9 bases fitting TRBD1. V trimming: 6 bases; J trimming: 8 bases; junction bases outside the gene matches: 7. This CDR3 region has 12 residues. Germline lookup yields CDR1 SQVTM and CDR2 ANQGSEA. The CDR3 region is CSVANRGQGYTF. CDR3 nucleotide sequence: TGCAGCGTGGCCAACAGGGGGCAAGGCTACACCTTC.

This clone has a handful of counts. The chain combines TRBV2 with TRBJ1-6, with no clear D. Looked up from germline, CDR1 is SNHLY and CDR2 is FYNNEI. With 7 bases removed from V and 9 bases from J, the gap between germline ends came to 16 bases. CDR3 length: 14 residues. DNA for the CDR3: TGTGCCAGCACCTACGGGGTATTCAGTTCACCCCTCCACTTT. Translated, it gives CASTYGVFSSPLHF.

This rearrangement joins TRBV29-1 to TRBJ1-1, with 9 bases identical to TRBD1. Trimming removed 5 bases from V and 6 bases from J; junction bases left unmatched: 10. In germline, CDR1 is SQVTM, CDR2 ANQGSEA. The CDR3 totals 14 residues. CDR3 loop: CSVQVSRQGAEAFF. CDR3 bases: TGCAGCGTTCAGGTCTCCAGACAGGGGGCTGAAGCTTTCTTT.

The chain couples TRBV27 to TRBJ2-7, with TRBD2 as a possible D gene (5 bases). The CDR3 extends over 14 amino acids. Trimming shortened V by 2 bases and J by 1 base, and 9 bases separated the two germline ends. In germline, CDR1 is MNHEY, CDR2 SMNVEV (reference sequence). The CDR3 sequence is CASSLKGASYEQYF. For the CDR3, the DNA is TGTGCCAGCAGTTTAAAGGGAGCTTCCTACGAGCAGTACTTC.

The chain recombines TRBV19 with TRBJ1-1, with 8 positions matching TRBD1. Per the germline V gene, CDR1 is LNHDA and CDR2 is SQIVND (reference sequence). Trimming at V came to 5 bases and at J to 5 bases, leaving 10 bases not matched to a gene. CDR3 length: 15 amino acids. DNA for the CDR3: TGTGCCAGTAGTTCACCGGGACAGGTTGTAACTGAAGCTTTCTTT. Translation: CASSSPGQVVTEAFF.

The V gene is TRBV28, the J gene TRBJ1-2, with D tentatively TRBD1 (6 bases). Trimming removed 10 bases from V and 4 bases from J, with 16 bases in between. CDR1 is MDHEN and CDR2 is SYDVKM in the germline V gene. CDR3 length: 13 amino acids. This chain's CDR3 is CATAVDRPYGYTF. Here the CDR3 DNA reads TGTGCCACCGCGGTAGACAGGCCCTATGGCTACACCTTC.

The chain uses TRBV13 and TRBJ1-2; 7 nucleotides align to TRBD1. With 5 bases clipped from V and 6 bases from J, the junction kept 9 bases outside the gene matches. Per germline, CDR1 PRHDT and CDR2 FYEKMQ (reference sequence). The CDR3 has 14 amino acids. The CDR3 DNA sequence: TGTGCCAGCAGCACTCGGACAGGTCATGATGGCTACACCTTC. Translated, it gives CASSTRTGHDGYTF.

This chain links TRBV5-1 with TRBJ2-3; tentative D call: TRBD2 (5 bases). From germline, CDR1 is SGHRS and CDR2 YFSETQ. CDR3 length equals 15 residues. V lost 5 bases and J 4 bases, leaving 17 bases between the germline ends. CDR3 nucleotide sequence: TGCGCCAGCAGTACGGACGGGAAGCCCTCAGATACGCAGTATTTT. It yields the protein CASSTDGKPSDTQYF.

The rearrangement uses TRBV19 and TRBJ1-4; maybe TRBD1 (5 bases). CDR1 is LNHDA, CDR2 SQIVND, per germline (reference sequence). The CDR3 runs to 17 residues. V was trimmed by 7 bases and J by 7 bases, leaving 25 bases between them. This CDR3 is CASTPLGGEGSREKLFF. Written as DNA, the CDR3 is TGTGCCAGTACCCCTCTCGGGGGTGAGGGATCTCGTGAAAAACTGTTTTTT.

The chain recombines TRBV6-5 with TRBJ2-1, with D maybe TRBD1 (5 bases). V dropped 8 bases and J dropped 0 bases, with 14 bases sitting between them. CDR1 and CDR2 (germline): MNHEY, SVGAGI. CDR3 length equals 15 residues. The CDR3 sequence: CASHRRTSSYNEQFF. The CDR3 DNA reads as TGTGCCAGCCACAGACGGACAAGCTCCTACAATGAGCAGTTCTTC.

V gene TRBV24-1 combines with J gene TRBJ2-2; D possibly corresponds to TRBD1 (6 bases). Trimming removed 0 bases at V and 1 base at J, with 11 bases between. The CDR3 loop spans 17 amino acids. Germline values: CDR1 KGHDR, CDR2 SFDVKD. The CDR3: CATSDLPGRGNTGELFF. The CDR3 region has the DNA TGTGCCACCAGTGATTTGCCCGGCAGGGGGAACACCGGGGAGCTGTTTTTT.

The chain has TRBV7-2 and TRBJ2-2; 12 nucleotides match TRBD2. Unmatched junction bases numbered 0, after V lost 0 bases and J lost 1 base. This CDR3 comprises 17 residues. CDR1 SGHTA and CDR2 FQGNSA come from the germline V gene. The CDR3 sequence: CASSLATSGRNTGELFF. CDR3 coding DNA: TGTGCCAGCAGCTTAGCGACTAGCGGGAGGAACACCGGGGAGCTGTTTTTT.

The chain has TRBV28 and TRBJ1-5; D not resolved. V was clipped by 7 bases and J by 6 bases, with 10 bases between them. Germline loops: CDR1 MDHEN, CDR2 SYDVKM. The CDR3 spans 12 residues. This CDR3 is CASNNAVQPQHF. CDR3 in DNA: TGTGCCAGCAACAACGCGGTTCAGCCCCAGCATTTT.

This chain uses TRBV5-5 with TRBJ2-1; 8 bases map to TRBD1. Trimming removed 3 bases from V and 6 bases from J; junction bases left unmatched: 8. The CDR3 length is 15 residues. In germline, CDR1 is SGHKS, CDR2 YYEKEE (reference sequence). CDR3 bases: TGTGCCAGCAGCTCCATACAGGGGGTTGGCAATGAGCAGTTCTTC. Protein product: CASSSIQGVGNEQFF.

J is TRBJ2-2 and V is TRBV7-2; D is undetermined. CDR3 length: 11 residues. V dropped 6 bases and J dropped 6 bases, with 5 bases sitting between them. The germline V gene has CDR1 SGHTA and CDR2 FQGNSA. Here the CDR3 DNA reads TGTGCCAGCAGACAGTCCGGGGAGCTGTTTTTT. Translating gives CASRQSGELFF. The full variable domain, with the rest looked up from reference TRBV7-2 and TRBJ2-2, is GAGVSQSPSNKVTEKGKDVELRCDPISGHTALYWYRQSLGQGLEFLIYFQGNSAPDKSGLPSDRFSAERTGGSVSTLTIQRTQQEDSAVYLCASRQSGELFFGEGSRLTVL.

V usage is TRBV12-3 or TRBV12-4 and J usage is TRBJ2-5; no reliable D call. CDR3 length: 13 amino acids. V lost 6 bases and J 5 bases, leaving 13 bases between the germline ends. CDR3: CASSLTYRETQYF. In DNA form, the CDR3 reads TGTGCCAGCAGCCTTACTTATCGGGAGACCCAGTACTTC.

The rearrangement links TRBV14 to TRBJ1-1, with D unresolved. V was cut by 2 bases and J by 1 base, with 20 bases left in between. Germline V gene lookup returns CDR1 SGHDN and CDR2 FVKESK. This CDR3 has 18 amino acids. The chain's CDR3 is CASSQIPLPHPGNTEAFF. The CDR3 bases are TGTGCCAGCAGCCAAATCCCGCTGCCGCATCCGGGGAACACTGAAGCTTTCTTT.

The CDR3 reads CASSLRYEQYV. CDR3 DNA: TGTGCCAGCAGCTTACGGTACGAGCAGTACGTC. The rearrangement joins TRBV6-5 to TRBJ2-7; D is uncertain. The germline V gene has CDR1 MNHEY and CDR2 SVGAGI. Trimming stripped 6 bases from V and 4 bases from J, with 7 bases between. This CDR3 has 11 residues.